This T cell receptor (beta chain) appears in the sequencing data of a study of cytomegalovirus exposure and HLA in healthy donors (dated by TCRdb to 2017 to 2019). With regard to the full study: An earlier analysis of around 600 of the donors reported 276 Gb of sequence data and 120 million or so unique TCR beta sequences from some 180 million T cells. Typing coverage differed by locus: A, B, C, DRB1 and DQB1 were typed in roughly 629-630 donors, DQA1 in approximately 520, DPA1 in some 600, and DPB1 in 450 to 480. Rather than drawing on any new phenotypic data, the later analysis identified candidate immune exposures from TCR beta sequences and the way those sequences occurred across donors. A later analysis re-analyzed previously published TCR beta repertoires from about 600 donors and added high-resolution HLA genotyping to study TCR occurrence patterns. Of the roughly 400 genotyped donors, roughly 85% fell in the genetic ancestry cluster associated with self-reported Caucasian donors. The study combined high-throughput TCR immunosequencing, statistical association of individual TCRs with disease status, and machine learning to predict cytomegalovirus infection status. Using immunosequencing, the study profiled T cell repertoires from about 650 subjects and related those repertoires to cytomegalovirus serostatus. Every repertoire in the discovery cohort had been generated on one and the same sequencing platform. The aim of the study was to test whether cataloging public T cell receptors could identify signatures of past pathogen exposure. Across under 500 genotyped donors of the cohort, an average of about 220,000 unique TCR beta nucleotide sequences per donor were sequenced, and roughly a sixth of those sequences were non-productive. Approximately 300 gigabases of sequencing data and 75 million to 85 million unique TCR sequences made up an early release that covered 500 to 650 HLA-typed donors. Because of strong linkage in the cohort, a handful of DR-DQ haplotypes were treated as single units for association and clustering. HLA typing covered class I and class II loci at four-digit resolution. A later genetic analysis used genome-wide SNP genotypes for about 55% of the 666 donors, treating that subset as a discovery cohort. Donor age, sex, ethnicity and CMV serostatus were compiled together with the repertoire data. To decide whether each TCR beta V gene segment behaved as functional or pseudogenic, an earlier analysis of 587 of the donors relied on high-throughput TCR beta sequencing. Besides the first cohort of 500 to 700 subjects, a separate validation cohort made up of over a hundred different subjects was used.

The library was generated by the immunoSEQ multiplex PCR assay. A mixture of 60 forward primers for TCR Vbeta segments and 13 reverse primers for TCR Jbeta segments was used in the multiplex PCR. The CDR3 region of rearranged TCR beta genes was amplified from genomic DNA with a multiplex PCR assay. The amplified TCR beta libraries were sequenced on the Illumina HiSeq System as 87-base-pair reads. Regarding the original processing steps: Across the roughly 640 repertoires, a later analysis counted 78 million or so unique TCR beta chains, some 11 million of which were shared by at least two donors. Raw reads were error-corrected and collapsed into unique sequences with a nearest-neighbor algorithm that merged closely related sequences to remove PCR and sequencing errors. Alignment of CDR3 sequences to IMGT reference sequences was used to assign V, D and J gene segments. Each retained sequence needed at least a six-nucleotide match to both a V gene segment and a J gene segment. Rearrangements were classified as productive when the CDR3 lacked stop codons and remained in frame with V and J, and all other rearrangements were classified as non-productive. CDR3 was defined by IMGT convention, running from the second conserved V-encoded cysteine to the conserved J-encoded phenylalanine. The earlier analysis of roughly 590 of the donors excluded any sequence lacking an unambiguous match to a single V gene segment. In an earlier analysis of some 590 of the donors, V segments were called functional above 56.7% productive rearrangements and were called segregating when the between-donor standard deviation exceeded 5%. A statistical classification framework was developed to diagnose cytomegalovirus status using the catalog of TCR beta chain sequences. In a later analysis, TCR nucleotide sequences were compared against IMGT/GENE-DB human TR gene sequences so that V and J genes could be assigned. Using the TCRdist pipeline, a later analysis assigned CDR3 sequences along with most-parsimonious VDJ recombination scenarios. In a later analysis, every TCR beta chain was defined by the combination of its CDR3 amino acid sequence and its V-gene family, and reads without a unique V-gene family were dropped. In a later analysis, fewer than 600 highly shared, low-generation-probability nucleotide sequences were removed to address suspected cross-contamination and a sequencing artifact. For each public chain, a later analysis derived a clonal expansion index from normalized ranks of inferred template counts within each repertoire. A later analysis computed generation probabilities with a VDJ recombination model fitted to out-of-frame rearrangements, and checked the results against IGoR. A later analysis scored TCR-TCR, TCR-HLA and TCR-CMV co-occurrence with hypergeometric tests, applying a repertoire-size bias correction to TCR pairs. False discovery rates were estimated in a later analysis by permuting HLA or CMV assignments 20 times. In a later analysis, co-occurring TCRs were grouped with DBSCAN, and TCRdist sequence similarity was added when clustering was performed within HLA-allele-positive subsets. For co-occurrence clustering, repertoires with fewer than 30,000 or more than 120,000 public chains were excluded, along with four to six repertoires with anomalous nucleotide sharing. Sourced from immuneACCESS, this table was stored by TCRdb with only in-frame sequences that have V and J called. A share of the clones is absent; for the studies checked, an unresolved V gene accounts for under half, and the remainder has no known explanation. V, J and clone size are those of that table, while D and trimming were read from the DNA. The sample records under 90,000 clones, about 71% of which are singletons. The top ten clones comprise more than 7.5% of the sample.

General findings and caveats noted by the study authors: In a later genetic analysis, a missense DCLRE1C variant was associated with V-gene and J-gene trimming of TCR beta chains, and the association was replicated in an independent cohort. Because HLA typing was missing for some donors at each locus, association tests included only the typed subset. Most TCR sequences were seen in very few donors, while some public TCRs were found in many individuals. A further reported finding was that TCR beta sequences accurately predicted the HLA-A and HLA-B alleles for most subjects in the first cohort. When HLA alleles, especially DR and DQ, strongly co-occurred, TCR associations were difficult to assign to individual alleles. In vitro tests confirmed that a few of the cytomegalovirus-associated TCR beta chains recognize cytomegalovirus antigens. Because the 87-base-pair reads could not distinguish some IMGT-functional V segments, including TRBV6-2 and TRBV6-3, those segments were excluded. Specific HLA alleles were associated with 15,000 to 20,000 TCR beta sequences at a false discovery rate of 0.05 in a later analysis. A later genetic analysis reported fewer N-insertions in productive TCRs among donors in an Asian-associated ancestry cluster than the 666-donor mean. In a later analysis, HLA-associated TCR beta chains showed more clonal expansion and lower generation probabilities than non-associated chains that were equally common. Most CMV-associated TCR beta chains appeared to be HLA-restricted in a later analysis, and the HLA associations seemed to be driven largely by CMV exposure. A cluster of highly shared sequence variants was judged likely to represent a technical artifact of the sequencing pipeline. According to a later analysis, TCR association rates differed among HLA loci, with DRB1 alleles showing the most associated TCRs and HLA-C alleles showing the fewest. The classifier was reported to diagnose cytomegalovirus status with high specificity and sensitivity in both the original and validation cohorts. Correlated functional status among segregating V segments might be attributable to linkage disequilibrium, but an unknown experimental factor could not be ruled out. An earlier analysis of approximately 600 of the donors showed that most TCR beta V segments appeared in productive rearrangements either about 90% or about 30% of the time, which broadly matched IMGT annotations. This cohort had only TCR beta chains sequenced, and the lack of alpha or paired-chain data limited which features could be detected. Some 15 rarely observed V segments, including chromosome 9 orphons, were excluded from the earlier analysis of just under 600 of the donors because counts were too low. The authors suggested that the approach could potentially be generalized to other disease states and immunological phenotypes. The presence/absence analyses assumed that sequencing depth was roughly uniform across donors, and that assumption may not be true. A later analysis reported that several top co-occurrence clusters appeared linked to parvovirus B19, influenza, CMV and Epstein-Barr virus. A total of 150 or so TCR beta chains were listed by the study as associated with cytomegalovirus. CMV serostatus was the only immune exposure information available for the cohort.

The cohort was made up of about 610 healthy bone marrow donors. At the time of sampling, all cohort members were nominally healthy, though unrecorded immune exposures were likely present. The donor was CMV seropositive and was included in the group of 300 or so seropositive cohort members. A peripheral blood sample was collected from each donor, and TCR beta sequencing was performed on peripheral blood mononuclear cells. The Qiagen DNeasy Blood Extraction Kit was used to extract genomic DNA from the blood cell samples. CDR3 length: 15 amino acids, cysteine to phenylalanine. The retained sequence is limited to the CDR3, 45 bases, with the frame set at the first base. From the germline V gene (reference sequence), CDR1 is MNHNY and CDR2 is SVGAGI. V gives up 4 bases and J gives up 0 bases, and the segment between their germline ends measures 10 bases. Of note for this clone: It has no known antigen specificity. Base qualities are missing; no much larger clone stands one base away.

The receptor's source is a woman in her forties or fifties in good health and CMV-seropositive. The sequenced sample was PBMCs. Recombination linked TRBV6-6 to TRBJ1-5; the D gene is unclear. In nucleotides, the sequence is TGTGCCAGCAGTTCCAACGGACTTAGCAATCAGCCCCAGCATTTT. It is translated as CASSSNGLSNQPQHF.